This TCR beta chain was observed in a study of T-cell memory formation after mild COVID-19. TCRdb reprocessed the 5' RACE reads via MiXCR and lists one record per CDR3 protein. Among 350,000 to 450,000 distinct CDR3 sequences listed, 20% to 25% were seen once. This clonotype was detected only a few times. The origin of this receptor is an adult woman who had mild COVID-19 (a few samples of this study predate the infection). Cell type and time point are not known. The sequenced sample was PBMCs or a T cell subset sorted from them (not recorded which).

The CDR3 is CSANPTGGPNSPLHF. DNA for the CDR3: TGCAGTGCTAACCCTACAGGGGGCCCAAATTCACCCCTCCACTTT. V and J are TRBV20-1 and TRBJ1-6, with 9 bases that match TRBD1. The CDR3 length is 15 residues. The germline V gene encodes CDR1 DFQATT and CDR2 SNEGSKA (reference sequence). Trimming cost V 4 bases and J 7 bases; bases outside gene matches: 8.